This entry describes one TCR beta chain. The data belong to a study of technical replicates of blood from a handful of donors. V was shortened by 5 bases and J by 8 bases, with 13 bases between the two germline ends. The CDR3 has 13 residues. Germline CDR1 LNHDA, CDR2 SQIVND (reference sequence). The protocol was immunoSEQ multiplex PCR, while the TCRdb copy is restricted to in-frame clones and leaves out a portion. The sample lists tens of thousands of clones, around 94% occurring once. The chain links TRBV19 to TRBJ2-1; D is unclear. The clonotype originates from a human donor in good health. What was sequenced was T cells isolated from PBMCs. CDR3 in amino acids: CASSGPGWHEQFF. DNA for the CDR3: TGTGCCAGTAGTGGCCCCGGGTGGCATGAGCAGTTCTTC.